What follows are 21 T cell receptor gamma chains derived from one specimen sequenced in a study of Vδ1+ human thymocytes. Extracted RNA was reverse transcribed into cDNA. The CDR3 regions were amplified by multiplex PCR from V-gene primers to a constant-region primer. TCRdb re-processed the multiplex PCR reads via CATT. The sample has about 22,000 gamma-chain clones; around 13% are singletons. Notes on the study in general: In the thymus, TRG and TRD repertoires looked highly polyclonal with Gaussian CDR3 lengths.

Their antigens remain unidentified. Sequencing was carried out using Vdelta1+ gamma-delta thymocytes from the thymus. Subset meaning: FACS-sorted CD3+ TCRalphabeta- TCRVdelta1+ TCRVdelta2- thymocytes. Receptors were obtained from a child younger than two who had congenital heart surgery.

This clone was found a few times. The chain links TRGV8 to TRGJP2. The CDR3 has 15 amino acids. Germline CDR1 reads VENAVY; CDR2 reads YDSYNSRV. J was trimmed by 3 bases and V by 4 bases; bases with no gene match: 8. CDR3 bases: TGTGCCACCTGGGAATGTTCCGGTAGTGATTGGATCAAGACGTTT. Translating gives CATWECSGSDWIKTF.

The sample holds a few counts of this clone. In the same sample, other DNA sequences code for this CDR3. V gene TRGV9 combines with J gene TRGJP. The V segment lost 5 bases and the J segment 4 bases; nucleotides outside the gene matches: 2. The CDR3 covers 15 residues. Germline CDR1 reads GITISATS; CDR2 reads ISYDGTV (reference sequence). CDR3 sequence (DNA): TGTGCCTTGTGGGTACAAGAGTTGGGCAAAAAAATCAAGGTATTT. It specifies CALWVQELGKKIKVF.

This clone occurred a few times. Other DNA sequences in this sample translate to the same CDR3. V is TRGV2 and J is TRGJP2. The CDR3 runs to 14 residues. Germline V lookup: CDR1 EGSNGY, CDR2 YDSYNSKV. The junction had 2 bases not matched to a gene; V was cut back by 1 base and J by 3 bases. CDR3 sequence reads: CATWDGRSDWIKTF. CDR3 nucleotide sequence: TGTGCCACCTGGGACGGTCGTAGTGATTGGATCAAGACGTTT.

This chain links TRGV3 with TRGJ1 or TRGJ2. The CDR3 covers 13 residues. The V segment lost 2 bases and the J segment 4 bases; nucleotides outside the gene matches: 5. Germline CDR1 is VTNTFY and CDR2 is YDVSTARD (reference sequence). The CDR3 loop reads CATWDKGYYKKLF. CDR3 in DNA: TGTGCCACCTGGGACAAGGGGTATTATAAGAAACTCTTT.

The genes are TRGV4 and TRGJ1 or TRGJ2. With V trimmed by 2 bases and J by 11 bases, 9 bases remained unmatched. CDR1 is EGSTGY and CDR2 is YDSYTSSV in the germline V gene. This CDR3 spans 12 amino acids. The CDR3 nucleotides read TGTGCCACCTGGGATGCCCCAATGGAGAAACTCTTT. Its protein is CATWDAPMEKLF.

The J gene is TRGJ1 or TRGJ2, the V gene TRGV3. The CDR3 is made up of 12 amino acids. The germline CDR1 and CDR2 sequences are VTNTFY and YDVSTARD (reference sequence). V shed 3 bases, J shed 9 bases, and the junction held 8 bases outside the gene matches. DNA of the CDR3: TGTGCCACCTGGGACGTTGAGGGTAAGAAACTCTTT. It specifies CATWDVEGKKLF.

This clone was found a few times. J is TRGJ1 or TRGJ2 and V is TRGV9. Per germline, CDR1 GITISATS and CDR2 ISYDGTV (reference sequence). Germline trimming cut 1 base from V and 11 bases from J; bases unmatched to any gene: 5. This CDR3 is 11 amino acids long. CDR3 nucleotide sequence: TGTGCCTTGTGGGAGGTAATAGAGAAACTCTTT. This translates into CALWEVIEKLF.

This clone was recorded a few times. This chain uses TRGV4 with TRGJ1 or TRGJ2. CDR3 size: 13 residues. CDR1 EGSTGY and CDR2 YDSYTSSV come from the germline V gene. V gave up 6 bases and J gave up 7 bases; unmatched junction bases: 12. CDR3 bases: TGTGCCACCTGGAAATGCCCCGTCTATAAGAAACTCTTT. It translates to CATWKCPVYKKLF.

This clone was found a few times. The chain employs TRGV5 and TRGJ1 or TRGJ2. CDR3 length: 12 amino acids. The germline V gene has CDR1 VINAFY and CDR2 YDVSNSKD. Trimming cost V 1 base and J 7 bases; bases outside gene matches: 4. CDR3 DNA sequence: TGTGCCACCTGGGACAGAAGCTATAAGAAACTCTTT. Its translation is CATWDRSYKKLF.

This clone was seen a handful of times. The chain employs TRGV9 and TRGJ1 or TRGJ2. CDR1 is GITISATS and CDR2 is ISYDGTV in the germline V gene (reference sequence). The trim removed 2 bases at V and 4 bases at J, leaving 8 bases unmatched. The CDR3 loop spans 14 amino acids. The CDR3 here is CALWEGLPYYKKLF. The CDR3 bases are TGTGCCTTGTGGGAGGGCCTCCCGTATTATAAGAAACTCTTT.

This clone was observed a handful of times. The V and J genes are TRGV9 and TRGJ1 or TRGJ2. The CDR3 has 19 residues. Germline V gene data show CDR1 as GITISATS and CDR2 as ISYDGTV (reference sequence). The J segment lost 2 bases and the V segment lost 0 bases, leaving 19 bases of the junction unmatched. This CDR3 reads CALWEVLVLAHQDYYKKLF. DNA for the CDR3: TGTGCCTTGTGGGAGGTGCTGGTGCTAGCACACCAAGATTATTATAAGAAACTCTTT.

The chain carries TRGV8 and TRGJP2. V was pared by 0 bases and J by 3 bases, with 4 bases of the junction left unmatched. Germline V gene lookup returns CDR1 VENAVY and CDR2 YDSYNSRV. The CDR3 has 15 residues. The CDR3 here is CATWDRPGSDWIKTF. In DNA, the CDR3 is TGTGCCACCTGGGATAGGCCGGGTAGTGATTGGATCAAGACGTTT.

The chain combines TRGV9 with TRGJ1 or TRGJ2. CDR3 length: 12 residues. Trimming took 4 bases from V and 9 from J; bases not matched to a gene: 9. Germline-derived CDR1 and CDR2 are GITISATS and ISYDGTV (reference sequence). The CDR3 region is CALWDEPLKKLF. The CDR3 DNA reads TGTGCCTTGTGGGACGAACCGCTTAAGAAACTCTTT.

This clone was observed a few times. One end of the junction varies from germline; a read error may be responsible. The gene calls are TRGV4 and TRGJ1 or TRGJ2. There are 13 residues in the CDR3. Germline V gene lookup returns CDR1 EGSTGY and CDR2 YDSYTSSV. CDR3 protein: CATRDGPRYKKLF. The CDR3 DNA follows: TGTGCCACCCGGGATGGGCCAAGGTATAAGAAACTCTTT.

The chain employs TRGV3 and TRGJP1. The length of the CDR3 is 13 residues. J was trimmed by 7 bases and V by 0 bases; bases with no gene match: 2. Looked up from germline, CDR1 is VTNTFY and CDR2 is YDVSTARD (reference sequence). The CDR3 nucleotides are TGTGCCACCTGGGACAGGTATGGTTGGTTCAAGATATTT. It yields the protein CATWDRYGWFKIF.

In its sample, this clone was seen a few times. This chain uses TRGV2 with TRGJ1 or TRGJ2. The germline V gene encodes CDR1 EGSNGY and CDR2 YDSYNSKV. This CDR3 spans 13 amino acids. J lost 12 bases, V lost 0 bases, and 11 bases had no gene match. CDR3 region: CATWDGPGLGKLF. CDR3 in DNA: TGTGCCACCTGGGACGGGCCAGGTCTCGGGAAACTCTTT.

In the case of this clone: A far larger clone is one base from this, pointing to a likely read error. The sample carries other DNA sequences with the same CDR3. The genes are TRGV9 and TRGJ1 or TRGJ2. Germline lookup yields CDR1 GITISATS and CDR2 ISYDGTV (reference sequence). The CDR3 loop spans 13 amino acids. CDR3 region: CALWEVNYYKKLF. CDR3 coding DNA: TGTGCCCTGTGGGAGGTGAATTATTATAAGAAACTCTTT.

The sample holds a few counts of this clone. The J gene is TRGJ1 or TRGJ2, the V gene TRGV9. There are 12 residues in the CDR3. Germline CDR1 reads GITISATS; CDR2 reads ISYDGTV (reference sequence). With V trimmed by 3 bases and J by 8 bases, 7 bases remained unmatched. CDR3 amino acids: CALWERRDKKLF. In DNA form, the CDR3 reads TGTGCCTTGTGGGAGAGGCGGGATAAGAAACTCTTT.

This clone was seen only a few times. The junction does not match germline at one end; this may be a read error. This chain joins TRGV4 and TRGJ1 or TRGJ2. The CDR3 extends over 11 amino acids. The germline V gene has CDR1 EGSTGY and CDR2 YDSYTSSV. CDR3 region: CATWNGEKKLF. The DNA for the CDR3 is TGTGCCACCTGGAATGGAGAGAAGAAACTCTTT.

The sample holds a few counts of this clone. The J gene is TRGJ1 or TRGJ2, the V gene TRGV2. The CDR3 spans 12 residues. The germline CDR1 and CDR2 sequences are EGSNGY and YDSYNSKV. V lost 2 bases and J lost 8; bases outside the gene matches: 6. CDR3 protein: CATWDASNKKLF. DNA for the CDR3: TGTGCCACCTGGGACGCCTCAAATAAGAAACTCTTT.

This clone came up a few times. This chain joins TRGV5 and TRGJ1 or TRGJ2. The CDR3 is made up of 16 amino acids. The germline CDR1 and CDR2 sequences are VINAFY and YDVSNSKD. The J segment lost 1 base and the V segment lost 0 bases, leaving 9 bases of the junction unmatched. The CDR3 DNA follows: TGTGCCACCTGGGACAGGAGCCAAATAAATTATTATAAGAAACTCTTT. It encodes CATWDRSQINYYKKLF.